This TCR beta chain stems from a study of shared clonotypes between healthy human individuals. This table comes from immunoSEQ multiplex PCR, and its TCRdb copy is limited to in-frame clones, with some not included. The sample carries 550,000 to 600,000 clones, roughly 98% recorded once. Germline CDR1 SGHTA, CDR2 FQGNSA. Trimming left V 3 bases short and J 5 bases short, with 14 bases between. The CDR3 covers 14 residues. Naive CD8 cells comprised CD45RO-negative, CCR7-positively selected cells, excluding terminally differentiated effector memory CD45RA+ cells. The receptor comes from a man in his thirties or forties in good health. The chain uses TRBV7-2 and TRBJ2-7, with D possibly being TRBD2 (6 bases). Sample: naive CD8+ T cells sorted from blood. The CDR3, as DNA: TGTGCCAGCAGCTTCTGGGTTAGCGGAGACGAGCAGTACTTC. This translates into CASSFWVSGDEQYF. Full variable domain (outside the CDR3, taken from reference TRBV7-2 and TRBJ2-7): GAGVSQSPSNKVTEKGKDVELRCDPISGHTALYWYRQSLGQGLEFLIYFQGNSAPDKSGLPSDRFSAERTGGSVSTLTIQRTQQEDSAVYLCASSFWVSGDEQYFGPGTRLTVT.